This TCR beta chain was identified during a study of CD8 T cells in ankylosing spondylitis. Findings and limits, study-wide: Blood of patients with ankylosing spondylitis appeared to be characterized by a TCR beta motif of eight highly homologous variants.

A word on this clonotype: Its antigen is not identified.

TCRdb used MiXCR to reprocess the 5' RACE reads, holding one entry per CDR3 protein. The sample carries about 540,000 distinct CDR3 sequences, 9.5% to 15% recorded once. Germline V gene lookup returns CDR1 MGHDK and CDR2 SYGVNS. The CDR3 sequence is 12 residues long. Trimming took off 6 bases at V and 5 bases at J, with 8 bases between the two ends. Sequenced: blood, either unsorted or a sorted T cell fraction (not recorded which). The TCR was taken from a male donor with ankylosing spondylitis. The J gene is TRBJ2-1, the V gene TRBV25-1; the D is unclear. This CDR3 is CASRPGDNEQFF. DNA of the CDR3: TGTGCCAGCAGGCCGGGTGACAATGAGCAGTTCTTC.